The T cell receptor beta chain described here comes from a study of PD-L1 blockade in urothelial cancer. This clone has a handful of counts. TCRdb keeps only in-frame clones here, not all; method: immunoSEQ multiplex PCR. The sample holds approximately 110,000 clones, about 85% seen once. V trimming: 2 bases; J trimming: 3 bases; junction bases outside the gene matches: 16. The germline V gene has CDR1 SGHTA and CDR2 FQGNSA. This CDR3 spans 19 amino acids. The sequenced sample was PBMCs, obtained around atezolizumab (anti-PD-L1) treatment. The chain combines TRBV7-2 with TRBJ2-3, with 8 bases lining up with TRBD2. This clonotype originated in a man aged 50-60 years with urothelial cancer. CDR3 DNA sequence: TGTGCCAGCAGCTTACAACGGGTTTTAAAGCGGGAGACGACAGATACGCAGTATTTT. Protein sequence: CASSLQRVLKRETTDTQYF.